This entry lists 31 T cell receptor beta chains sequenced from one sample in a study of T cell changes during pregnancy in multiple sclerosis. Generated by immunoSEQ multiplex PCR, the TCRdb table keeps only in-frame clones and is missing some. The sample yields 60,000 to 65,000 clones, roughly 92% seen once. Sequenced material: peripheral blood, taken in the second trimester of pregnancy. Source of these receptors: a female donor with multiple sclerosis, enrolled in a pregnancy study.

The gene calls are TRBV10-2 and TRBJ2-2; TRBD2 matches at 7 bases. CDR3 length: 14 amino acids. Trimming cost V 3 bases and J 5 bases; bases outside gene matches: 3. Germline loops: CDR1 WSHSY, CDR2 SAAADI. CDR3 coding DNA: TGCGCCAGCAGTGATCCGGGGGGTACCGGGGAGCTGTTTTTT. Residues: CASSDPGGTGELFF.

The V call is TRBV27, the J call TRBJ1-2; D is unclear. Looked up from germline, CDR1 is MNHEY and CDR2 is SMNVEV (reference sequence). CDR3 length: 15 residues. V lost 7 bases and J lost 2, with 17 bases in between. The CDR3 loop reads CASIPTPSGNYGYTF. In DNA form, the CDR3 reads TGTGCCAGCATTCCAACCCCAAGCGGGAACTATGGCTACACCTTC.

V is TRBV5-4 and J is TRBJ2-3; D uncertain. Trimming removed 0 bases at V and 5 bases at J, with 7 bases between. CDR1 is SGHNT and CDR2 is YYREEE in the germline V gene (reference sequence). The CDR3 is 13 amino acids. Here the CDR3 DNA reads TGTGCCAGCAGCTTGGCCGGAGAAGATACGCAGTATTTT. Encoded protein: CASSLAGEDTQYF.

This clone was seen repeatedly, ten times or more. The genes are TRBV19 and TRBJ1-1, with 12 bases that match TRBD1. The CDR3 loop spans 19 amino acids. The germline CDR1 and CDR2 sequences are LNHDA and SQIVND (reference sequence). V shed 5 bases, J shed 11 bases, and the junction held 24 bases outside the gene matches. CDR3 bases: TGTGCCAGTAGTGGGGACAGGGGGCTCGTAAATCCTTACACGGAATTGGCTTTCTTT. This encodes CASSGDRGLVNPYTELAFF.

V is TRBV7-8 and J is TRBJ2-1; 8 bases line up with TRBD2. V lost 1 base to trimming and J lost 5 bases; unmatched junction nucleotides: 4. Germline V gives CDR1 SGHVS, CDR2 FQNEAQ. This CDR3 contains 15 residues. The chain's CDR3 is CASSLVGSGDNEQFF. The CDR3 coding sequence is TGTGCCAGCAGCTTAGTAGGTAGCGGGGACAATGAGCAGTTCTTC.

The CDR3 DNA is TGTGCCAGCACTGGGGGTGGAGGGGTGGACGGATCCACTGAAGCTTTCTTT. This sequence encodes CASTGGGGVDGSTEAFF. The chain recombines TRBV2 with TRBJ1-1; maybe TRBD1 (5 bases). Between the trimmed V and J ends, which lost 7 bases and 4 bases, there was a span of 25 bases. Germline V gives CDR1 SNHLY, CDR2 FYNNEI. The CDR3 is 17 residues long.

This clone has just a few counts. CDR3 residues: CASNRFPGGAGNGYTF. CDR3 nucleotides: TGCGCCAGCAACCGCTTCCCAGGGGGCGCGGGGAATGGCTACACCTTC. The rearrangement uses TRBV5-1 and TRBJ1-2, with 8 bases lining up with TRBD1. In germline, CDR1 is SGHRS, CDR2 YFSETQ. The CDR3 sequence is 16 residues long. With V trimmed by 6 bases and J by 6 bases, 16 bases remained unmatched.

The chain carries TRBV5-1 and TRBJ2-7; D is perhaps TRBD2 (7 bases). The V end lost 0 bases, the J end lost 5 bases, and 12 bases lay between the germline ends. This CDR3 is built from 14 residues. In germline, CDR1 is SGHRS, CDR2 YFSETQ. CDR3 nucleotide sequence: TGCGCCAGCAGCTTGGCCGGCGGGGGCGACGAGCAGTACTTC. Amino acid sequence: CASSLAGGGDEQYF. Looking up the rest from reference TRBV5-1 and TRBJ2-7 gives the full variable domain: KAGVTQTPRYLIKTRGQQVTLSCSPISGHRSVSWYQQTPGQGLQFLFEYFSETQRNKGNFPGRFSGRQFSNSRSEMNVSTLELGDSALYLCASSLAGGGDEQYFGPGTRLTVT.

The V and J genes are TRBV2 and TRBJ2-7; 8 bases map to TRBD1. V lost 0 bases and J lost 4; bases outside the gene matches: 8. The CDR3 totals 16 residues. CDR1 is SNHLY and CDR2 is FYNNEI in the germline V gene. The CDR3 here is CASSEAVDRVVYEQYF. Here the CDR3 DNA reads TGTGCCAGCAGTGAAGCGGTGGACAGGGTTGTTTACGAGCAGTACTTC.

V and J are TRBV7-2 and TRBJ1-1; TRBD1 matches 7 bases. Germline trimming cut 3 bases from V and 0 bases from J; bases unmatched to any gene: 4. Germline values: CDR1 SGHTA, CDR2 FQGNSA. The CDR3 length is 15 residues. CDR3 bases: TGTGCCAGCAGCTTTACAGGGGAGTTGAACACTGAAGCTTTCTTT. Translating gives CASSFTGELNTEAFF.

In its sample, this clone was seen once. The chain is built from TRBV6-6 and TRBJ2-5; a possible D gene is TRBD1 (6 bases). CDR3 length: 15 amino acids. Trimming took off 2 bases at V and 1 base at J, with 11 bases between the two ends. Germline values: CDR1 MNHNY, CDR2 SVGAGI (reference sequence). CDR3 amino acids: CASSYVGQSQETQYF. CDR3 nucleotides: TGTGCCAGCAGTTACGTTGGACAGAGCCAAGAGACCCAGTACTTC.

The V and J genes are TRBV21-1 and TRBJ2-1; whether TRBD2, the table's D call, matches the DNA was not checked. TRBV21-1 is noted as a pseudogene. This CDR3 region has 15 residues. The CDR3 sequence: CASTIGGESYNEQFF. The DNA of the CDR3 is TGTGCCAGCACTATAGGGGGGGAATCCTACAATGAGCAGTTCTTC.

This sequence joins TRBV7-2 and TRBJ1-3; the D is unclear. CDR1 is SGHTA and CDR2 is FQGNSA in the germline V gene. Trimming removed 5 bases from V and 0 bases from J, with 17 bases in between. The CDR3 is 17 amino acids. The chain's CDR3 is CASSHTGMGNSGNTIYF. For the CDR3, the DNA is TGTGCCAGCAGCCACACCGGGATGGGGAACTCTGGAAACACCATATATTTT.

This clone was picked up a small number of times. V is TRBV19 and J is TRBJ2-7, with D tentatively TRBD2 (5 bases). Trimming removed 4 bases from V and 2 bases from J, with 9 bases in between. The V gene's germline CDR1 is LNHDA and CDR2 SQIVND (reference sequence). This CDR3 is built from 13 residues. For the CDR3, the DNA is TGTGCCAGTAGTAGAGCGGAGCCCTACGAGCAGTACTTC. Protein: CASSRAEPYEQYF. The variable domain in full, with the rest retrieved from reference TRBV19 and TRBJ2-7, is DGGITQSPKYLFRKEGQNVTLSCEQNLNHDAMYWYRQDPGQGLRLIYYSQIVNDFQKGDIAEGYSVSREKKESFPLTVTSAQKNPTAFYLCASSRAEPYEQYFGPGTRLTVT.

J is TRBJ1-2 and V is TRBV30, with D possibly being TRBD1 (5 bases). Germline V gene lookup returns CDR1 GTSNPN and CDR2 SVGIG (reference sequence). The CDR3 is 15 residues long. Trimming pared 4 bases from V and 7 bases from J, leaving 22 bases between. CDR3 in DNA: TGTGCCTGGAATCCTTCCCGGGGGAGGGGTGGTGGCTACACCTTC. Translating gives CAWNPSRGRGGGYTF.

The sample holds one count of this clone. The genes are TRBV9 and TRBJ1-2, with 7 bases that match TRBD1. Germline lookup yields CDR1 SGDLS and CDR2 YYNGEE. The CDR3 totals 13 residues. V trimming: 3 bases; J trimming: 7 bases; junction bases outside the gene matches: 6. The CDR3 sequence is CASSAQTGSGYTF. CDR3 bases: TGTGCCAGCAGCGCACAGACAGGGTCTGGCTACACCTTC.

Notes on this clone: Germline and junction disagree at one end, which may indicate a read error. Other DNA sequences in the sample encode the same CDR3. The chain uses TRBV6-5 and TRBJ2-7; 10 bases map to TRBD1. Germline V gene data show CDR1 as MNHEY and CDR2 as SVGAGI. This CDR3 spans 15 amino acids. CDR3 residues: CASSSGTGVSYEQYF. CDR3 nucleotide sequence: TGTGCCAGCAGCTCCGGGACAGGGGTTTCCTACGAGCAGTACTTT.

The rearrangement joins TRBV6-4 to TRBJ2-1; D is uncertain. The CDR3 is made up of 15 amino acids. The V gene's germline CDR1 is MRHNA and CDR2 SNTAGT. Trimming took off 6 bases at V and 0 bases at J, with 12 bases between the two ends. As DNA, the CDR3 is TGTGCCAGCAGCGAACAGACGACCTCCTACAATGAGCAGTTCTTC. Its protein product is CASSEQTTSYNEQFF.

This rearrangement joins TRBV10-3 to TRBJ2-7, with D possibly being TRBD1 (5 bases). The CDR3 runs 15 residues. V gave up 2 bases and J gave up 0 bases, with 11 bases separating them. The germline V gene encodes CDR1 ENHRY and CDR2 SYGVKD. In DNA, the CDR3 is TGTGCCATCAGTGAGCCCATAAGGGGCTCCTACGAGCAGTACTTC. This translates into CAISEPIRGSYEQYF.

The chain carries TRBV5-1 and TRBJ1-3; 8 bases line up with TRBD1. Germline assignment: CDR1 SGHRS and CDR2 YFSETQ. V shed 1 base and J 4 bases; nucleotides not matched to a gene: 4. The CDR3 consists of 15 residues. The CDR3 reads CASSLSGGEGNTIYF. The CDR3 DNA sequence: TGCGCCAGCAGCTTGTCAGGGGGCGAAGGAAACACCATATATTTT. Together with reference TRBV5-1 and TRBJ1-3, the CDR3 gives the full variable domain: KAGVTQTPRYLIKTRGQQVTLSCSPISGHRSVSWYQQTPGQGLQFLFEYFSETQRNKGNFPGRFSGRQFSNSRSEMNVSTLELGDSALYLCASSLSGGEGNTIYFGEGSWLTVV.

This chain joins TRBV6-1 and TRBJ2-3; 10 bases map to TRBD1. The V and J ends lost 6 bases and 3 bases, in that order; junction bases with no gene match: 6. This CDR3 is built from 15 residues. Germline assignment: CDR1 MNHNS and CDR2 SASEGT. In nucleotides, the CDR3 is TGTGCCAGCAGGGCGGGGACAGGGGAAACAGATACGCAGTATTTT. Residues: CASRAGTGETDTQYF.

This chain uses TRBV9 with TRBJ1-4, with TRBD1 matching 8 bases. CDR1 SGDLS and CDR2 YYNGEE come from the germline V gene. Trimming took 4 bases from V and 3 from J; bases not matched to a gene: 5. This CDR3 region has 15 residues. The CDR3, as DNA: TGTGCCAGCAGCTTGAGACAGGGGCCTAATGAAAAACTGTTTTTT. Its protein product is CASSLRQGPNEKLFF.

V gene TRBV12-5 combines with J gene TRBJ2-3; possibly TRBD1 for D (5 bases). CDR1 and CDR2 from the germline V gene are LGHNT and FRNRAP. The CDR3 extends over 13 amino acids. Trimming removed 1 base at V and 3 bases at J, with 5 bases between. The CDR3 region has the DNA TGTGCTAGTGGTTTGGCAGGGACAGATACGCAGTATTTT. Protein product: CASGLAGTDTQYF.

The gene calls are TRBV29-1 and TRBJ2-1; 10 bases agree with TRBD2. The CDR3 contains 12 residues. Germline V CDR1 and CDR2: SQVTM, ANQGSEA. Trimming cost V 7 bases and J 7 bases; bases outside gene matches: 4. The CDR3 DNA reads TGCAGCGCCGGGACTAGCGAGAATGAGCAGTTCTTC. It specifies CSAGTSENEQFF.

The chain is built from TRBV29-1 and TRBJ2-7, with 7 nucleotides matching TRBD1. J was trimmed by 0 bases and V by 7 bases; bases with no gene match: 12. The CDR3 is 15 residues long. CDR1 SQVTM and CDR2 ANQGSEA come from the germline V gene. The CDR3 coding sequence is TGCAGCGCGACGAGTCCGGGACAGACCTCCTACGAGCAGTACTTC. Its translation is CSATSPGQTSYEQYF.

This chain links TRBV11-2 with TRBJ1-1; a possible D gene is TRBD1 (5 bases). Germline loops: CDR1 SGHAT, CDR2 FQNNGV. The CDR3 runs to 10 residues. Between the trimmed V and J ends, which lost 8 bases and 9 bases, there was a span of 10 bases. The CDR3 coding sequence is TGTGCCAGCGGACACCAAAAAGCTTTCTTT. This sequence encodes CASGHQKAFF.

The CDR3 is CASSIEGVEPYNEQFF. The DNA for the CDR3 is TGTGCCAGTAGTATAGAGGGCGTAGAACCCTACAATGAGCAGTTCTTC. This chain joins TRBV19 and TRBJ2-1; D not certain. Trimming shortened V by 0 bases and J by 2 bases, and 11 bases separated the two germline ends. The CDR3 runs to 16 residues. Germline assignment: CDR1 LNHDA and CDR2 SQIVND (reference sequence).

The J gene is TRBJ1-4, the V gene TRBV19, with D uncertain. V lost 9 bases and J 1 base, leaving 6 bases between the germline ends. Germline lookup yields CDR1 LNHDA and CDR2 SQIVND (reference sequence). The CDR3 runs 12 residues. The CDR3 loop is CASSGTNEKLFF. DNA for the CDR3: TGTGCCAGCAGCGGAACTAATGAAAAACTGTTTTTT.

This clone appeared once. The CDR3 here is CASSPGTGSYEQYF. The DNA for the CDR3 is TGTGCCAGCAGCCCCGGGACAGGATCCTACGAGCAGTACTTC. This chain links TRBV5-4 with TRBJ2-7; TRBD1 aligns across 8 bases. The junction had 4 bases not matched to a gene; V was cut back by 4 bases and J by 1 base. The V gene's germline CDR1 is SGHNT and CDR2 YYREEE (reference sequence). The CDR3 loop spans 14 amino acids.

This clone was detected only once. The chain carries TRBV6-5 and TRBJ2-7, with D possibly matching TRBD1 (6 bases). V was clipped by 5 bases and J by 5 bases, with 16 bases between them. This CDR3 is 14 amino acids long. Germline CDR1 and CDR2: MNHEY and SVGAGI. This CDR3 is CASSDRWQSDEQYF. CDR3 nucleotide sequence: TGTGCCAGCAGTGACAGGTGGCAGTCCGACGAGCAGTACTTC.

V and J are TRBV4-1 and TRBJ2-5; the D is unclear. Germline CDR1 MGHRA, CDR2 YSYEKL. The CDR3 has 13 amino acids. Deletions cut 1 base from V and 2 bases from J, with 5 bases between. The CDR3 DNA is TGCGCCAGCAGCCAAGCAGAACAAGAGACCCAGTACTTC. Its protein product is CASSQAEQETQYF.